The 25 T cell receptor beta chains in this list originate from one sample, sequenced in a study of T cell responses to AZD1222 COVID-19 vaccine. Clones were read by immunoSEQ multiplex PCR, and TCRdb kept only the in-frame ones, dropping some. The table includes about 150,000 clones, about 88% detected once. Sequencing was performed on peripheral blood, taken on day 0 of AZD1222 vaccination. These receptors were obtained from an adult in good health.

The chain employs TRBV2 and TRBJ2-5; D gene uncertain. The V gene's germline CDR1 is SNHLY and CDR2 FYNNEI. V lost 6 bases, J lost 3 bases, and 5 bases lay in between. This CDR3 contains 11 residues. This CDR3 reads CASSPEETQYF. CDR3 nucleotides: TGTGCCAGCAGCCCAGAAGAGACCCAGTACTTC.

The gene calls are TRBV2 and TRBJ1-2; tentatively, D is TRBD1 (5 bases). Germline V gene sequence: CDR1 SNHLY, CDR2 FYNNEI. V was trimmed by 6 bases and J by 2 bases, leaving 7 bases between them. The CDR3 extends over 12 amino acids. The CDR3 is CASREGNYGYTF. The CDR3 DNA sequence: TGTGCCAGCAGGGAGGGGAACTATGGCTACACCTTC.

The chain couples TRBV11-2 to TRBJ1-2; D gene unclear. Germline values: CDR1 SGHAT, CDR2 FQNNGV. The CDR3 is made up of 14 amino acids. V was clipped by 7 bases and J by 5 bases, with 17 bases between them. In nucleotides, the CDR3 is TGTGCCAGCAACTCTGTAAGGGTTCCTTATGGCTACACCTTC. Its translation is CASNSVRVPYGYTF.

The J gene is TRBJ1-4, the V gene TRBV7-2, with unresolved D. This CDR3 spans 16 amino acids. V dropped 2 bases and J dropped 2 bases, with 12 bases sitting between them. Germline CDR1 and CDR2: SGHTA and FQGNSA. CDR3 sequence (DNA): TGTGCCAGCAGCTTAATTGGACCCCGCACTAATGAAAAACTGTTTTTT. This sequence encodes CASSLIGPRTNEKLFF.

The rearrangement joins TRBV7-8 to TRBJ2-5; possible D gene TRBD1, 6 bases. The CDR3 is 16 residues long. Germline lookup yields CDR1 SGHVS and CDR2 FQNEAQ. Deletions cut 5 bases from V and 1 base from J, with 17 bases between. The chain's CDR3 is CASSASGAGGQETQYF. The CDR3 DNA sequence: TGTGCCAGCAGCGCTTCAGGGGCTGGAGGCCAAGAGACCCAGTACTTC.

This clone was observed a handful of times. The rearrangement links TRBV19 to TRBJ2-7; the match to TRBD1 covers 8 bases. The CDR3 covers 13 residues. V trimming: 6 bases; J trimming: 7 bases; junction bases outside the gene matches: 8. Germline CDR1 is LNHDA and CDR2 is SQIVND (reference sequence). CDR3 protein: CASRRTGTGEQYF. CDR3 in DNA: TGTGCCAGTAGACGGACAGGGACCGGGGAGCAGTACTTC.

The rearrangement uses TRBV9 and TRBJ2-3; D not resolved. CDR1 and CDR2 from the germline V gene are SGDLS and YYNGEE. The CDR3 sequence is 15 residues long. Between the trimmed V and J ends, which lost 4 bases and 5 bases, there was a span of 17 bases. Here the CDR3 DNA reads TGTGCCAGCAGCACAGAACCAGTACAGAGAGATACGCAGTATTTT. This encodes CASSTEPVQRDTQYF. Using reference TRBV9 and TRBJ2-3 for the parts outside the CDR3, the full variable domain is DSGVTQTPKHLITATGQRVTLRCSPRSGDLSVYWYQQSLDQGLQFLIQYYNGEERAKGNILERFSAQQFPDLHSELNLSSLELGDSALYFCASSTEPVQRDTQYFGPGTRLTVL.

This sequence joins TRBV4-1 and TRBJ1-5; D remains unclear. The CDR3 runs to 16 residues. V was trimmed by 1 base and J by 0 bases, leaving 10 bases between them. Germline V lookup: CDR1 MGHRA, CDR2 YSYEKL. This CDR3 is CASSQAGPYSNQPQHF. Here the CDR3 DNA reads TGCGCCAGCAGCCAAGCGGGCCCGTATAGCAATCAGCCCCAGCATTTT.

CDR3 region: CASSVGGVPYGYTF. The CDR3 nucleotides read TGTGCCAGCAGCGTTGGGGGGGTGCCCTATGGCTACACCTTC. The chain recombines TRBV7-9 with TRBJ1-2; D is possibly TRBD1 (5 bases). Between the trimmed V and J ends, which lost 5 bases and 4 bases, there was a span of 14 bases. CDR1 and CDR2 from the germline V gene are SEHNR and FQNEAQ (reference sequence). The CDR3 totals 14 residues.

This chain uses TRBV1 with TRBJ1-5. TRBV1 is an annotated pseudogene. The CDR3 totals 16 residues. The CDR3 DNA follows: TGCACCAGCAGCCCTAGGGAGGGGGAGGACAATCAGCCCCAGCATTTT. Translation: CTSSPREGEDNQPQHF.

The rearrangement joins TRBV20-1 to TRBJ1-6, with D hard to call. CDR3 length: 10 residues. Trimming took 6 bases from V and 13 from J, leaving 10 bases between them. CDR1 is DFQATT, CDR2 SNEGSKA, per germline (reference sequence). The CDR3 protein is CSAGPFPLHF. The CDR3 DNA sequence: TGCAGTGCGGGCCCCTTTCCCCTCCACTTT.

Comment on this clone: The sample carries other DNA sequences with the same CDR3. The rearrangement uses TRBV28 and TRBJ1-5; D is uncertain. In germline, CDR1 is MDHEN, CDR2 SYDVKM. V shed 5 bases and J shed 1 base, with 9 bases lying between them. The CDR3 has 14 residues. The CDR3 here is CASSPTVSNQPQHF. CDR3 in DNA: TGTGCCAGCAGTCCGACGGTGAGCAATCAGCCCCAGCATTTT.

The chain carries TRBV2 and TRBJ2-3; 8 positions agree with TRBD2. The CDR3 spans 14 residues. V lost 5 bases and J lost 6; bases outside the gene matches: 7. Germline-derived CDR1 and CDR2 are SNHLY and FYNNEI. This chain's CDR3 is CASSKGLAADTQYF. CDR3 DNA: TGTGCCAGCAGTAAAGGACTAGCTGCGGATACGCAGTATTTT.

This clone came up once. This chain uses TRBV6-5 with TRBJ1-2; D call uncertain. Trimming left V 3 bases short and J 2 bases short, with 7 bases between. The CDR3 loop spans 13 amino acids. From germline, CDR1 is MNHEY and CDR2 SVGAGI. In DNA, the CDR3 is TGTGCCAGCAGTTATCGGGCAAACTATGGCTACACCTTC. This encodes CASSYRANYGYTF.

CDR3 nucleotides: TGTGCCAGCAGCTTAGCCCCCATCGGGGCTATGAACACTGAAGCTTTCTTT. Amino acids: CASSLAPIGAMNTEAFF. The chain joins TRBV7-8 to TRBJ1-1, with D possibly TRBD1 on 5 matching bases. The CDR3 totals 17 residues. The V end was cut by 0 bases, the J end by 0 bases, with 14 bases between. CDR1 is SGHVS and CDR2 is FQNEAQ in the germline V gene.

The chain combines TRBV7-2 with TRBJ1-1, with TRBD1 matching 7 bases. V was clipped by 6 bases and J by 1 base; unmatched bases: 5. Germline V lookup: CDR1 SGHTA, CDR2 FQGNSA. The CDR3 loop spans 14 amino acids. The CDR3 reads CASSKQGSNTEAFF. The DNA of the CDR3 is TGTGCCAGCAGTAAACAGGGGTCGAACACTGAAGCTTTCTTT.

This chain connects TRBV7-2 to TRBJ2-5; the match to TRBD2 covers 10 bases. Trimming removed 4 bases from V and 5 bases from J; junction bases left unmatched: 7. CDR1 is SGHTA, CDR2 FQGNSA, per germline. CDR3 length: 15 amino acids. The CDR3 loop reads CASSSRSGGTETQYF. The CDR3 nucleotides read TGTGCCAGCAGCTCCCGTAGCGGGGGGACCGAGACCCAGTACTTC.

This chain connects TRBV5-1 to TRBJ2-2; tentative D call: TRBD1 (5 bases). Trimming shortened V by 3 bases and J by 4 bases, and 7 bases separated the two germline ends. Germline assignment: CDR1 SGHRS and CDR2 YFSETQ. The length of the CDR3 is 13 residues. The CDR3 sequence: CASSWGVTGELFF. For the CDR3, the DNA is TGCGCCAGCAGCTGGGGCGTCACCGGGGAGCTGTTTTTT. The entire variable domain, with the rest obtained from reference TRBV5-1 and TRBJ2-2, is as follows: KAGVTQTPRYLIKTRGQQVTLSCSPISGHRSVSWYQQTPGQGLQFLFEYFSETQRNKGNFPGRFSGRQFSNSRSEMNVSTLELGDSALYLCASSWGVTGELFFGEGSRLTVL.

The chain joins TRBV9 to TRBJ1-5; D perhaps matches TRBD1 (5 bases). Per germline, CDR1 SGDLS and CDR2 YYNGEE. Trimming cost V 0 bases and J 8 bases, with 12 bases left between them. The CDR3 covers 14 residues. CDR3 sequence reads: CASSVVPEGEPQHF. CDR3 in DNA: TGTGCCAGCAGCGTAGTTCCCGAAGGGGAGCCCCAGCATTTT. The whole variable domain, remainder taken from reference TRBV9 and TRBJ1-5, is DSGVTQTPKHLITATGQRVTLRCSPRSGDLSVYWYQQSLDQGLQFLIQYYNGEERAKGNILERFSAQQFPDLHSELNLSSLELGDSALYFCASSVVPEGEPQHFGDGTRLSIL.

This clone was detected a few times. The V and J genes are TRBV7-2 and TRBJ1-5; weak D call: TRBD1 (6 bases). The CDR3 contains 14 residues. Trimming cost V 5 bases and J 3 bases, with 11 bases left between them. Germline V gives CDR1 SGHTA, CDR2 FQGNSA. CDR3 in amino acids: CASSETGSNQPQHF. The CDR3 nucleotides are TGTGCCAGCAGCGAGACAGGTTCCAATCAGCCCCAGCATTTT.

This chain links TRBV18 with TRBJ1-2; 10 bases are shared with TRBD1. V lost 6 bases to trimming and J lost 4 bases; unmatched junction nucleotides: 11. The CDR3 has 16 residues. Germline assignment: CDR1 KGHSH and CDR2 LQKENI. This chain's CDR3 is CASSPSYGTGAYGYTF. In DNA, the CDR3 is TGTGCCAGCTCGCCCTCCTACGGGACAGGGGCCTATGGCTACACCTTC. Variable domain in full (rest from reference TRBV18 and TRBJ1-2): NAGVMQNPRHLVRRRGQEARLRCSPMKGHSHVYWYRQLPEEGLKFMVYLQKENIIDESGMPKERFSAEFPKEGPSILRIQQVVRGDSAAYFCASSPSYGTGAYGYTFGSGTRLTVV.

The chain's CDR3 is CASSYARGPDTQYF. CDR3 sequence (DNA): TGTGCCAGCAGCTACGCACGGGGACCAGATACGCAGTATTTT. The V call is TRBV11-2, the J call TRBJ2-3; either TRBD1 or TRBD2 may supply D (5 bases each). Between the trimmed V and J ends, which lost 4 bases and 4 bases, there was a span of 12 bases. Per germline, CDR1 SGHAT and CDR2 FQNNGV. The CDR3 extends over 14 amino acids.

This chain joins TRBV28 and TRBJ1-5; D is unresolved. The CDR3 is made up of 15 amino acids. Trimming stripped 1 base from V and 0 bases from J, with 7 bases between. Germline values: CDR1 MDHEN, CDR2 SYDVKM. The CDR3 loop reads CASSLSGNSNQPQHF. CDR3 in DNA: TGTGCCAGCAGTTTATCAGGAAATAGCAATCAGCCCCAGCATTTT.

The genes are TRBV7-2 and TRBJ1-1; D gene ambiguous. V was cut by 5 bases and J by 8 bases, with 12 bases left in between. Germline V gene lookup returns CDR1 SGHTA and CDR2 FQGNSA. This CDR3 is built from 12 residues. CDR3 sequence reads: CASSPGWYEAFF. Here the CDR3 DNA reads TGTGCCAGCAGCCCCGGGTGGTACGAAGCTTTCTTT.

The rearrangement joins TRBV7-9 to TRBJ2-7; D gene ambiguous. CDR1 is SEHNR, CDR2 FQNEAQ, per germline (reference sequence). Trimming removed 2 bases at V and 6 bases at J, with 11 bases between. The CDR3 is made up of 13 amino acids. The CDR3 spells CASSLWANSEQYF. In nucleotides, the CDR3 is TGTGCCAGCAGCTTATGGGCTAACTCCGAGCAGTACTTC. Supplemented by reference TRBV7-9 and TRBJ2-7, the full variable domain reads DTGVSQNPRHKITKRGQNVTFRCDPISEHNRLYWYRQTLGQGPEFLTYFQNEAQLEKSRLLSDRFSAERPKGSFSTLEIQRTEQGDSAMYLCASSLWANSEQYFGPGTRLTVT.